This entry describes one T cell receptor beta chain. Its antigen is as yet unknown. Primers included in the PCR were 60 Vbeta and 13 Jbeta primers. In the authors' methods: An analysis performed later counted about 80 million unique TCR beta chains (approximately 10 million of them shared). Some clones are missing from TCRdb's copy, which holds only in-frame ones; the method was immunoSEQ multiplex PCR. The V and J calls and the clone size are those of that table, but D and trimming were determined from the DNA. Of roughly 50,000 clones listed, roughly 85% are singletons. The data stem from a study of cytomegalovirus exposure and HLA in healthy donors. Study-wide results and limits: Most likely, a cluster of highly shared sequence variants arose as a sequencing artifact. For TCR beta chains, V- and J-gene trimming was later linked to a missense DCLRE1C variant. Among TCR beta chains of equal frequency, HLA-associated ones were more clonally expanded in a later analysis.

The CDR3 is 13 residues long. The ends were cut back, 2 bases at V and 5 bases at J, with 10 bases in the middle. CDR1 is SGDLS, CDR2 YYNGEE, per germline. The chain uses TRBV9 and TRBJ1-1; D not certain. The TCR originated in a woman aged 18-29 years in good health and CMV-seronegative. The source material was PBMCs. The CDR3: CASSVMVGTEAFF. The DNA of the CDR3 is TGTGCCAGCAGCGTCATGGTCGGGACTGAAGCTTTCTTT.